This TCR beta chain appears in the sequencing data of a study of HIV-infected patients and healthy controls. Looking at the study overall: All patients had undetectable virus after a further year of therapy, about 70% of the 16 by the second bleed.

Antiretroviral therapy had run roughly three months, about 14 weeks, before follow-up blood collection. The repertoire came from unfractionated whole blood and reflected all unsorted peripheral T cells. This clonotype came up many times. Alpha and beta constant-region primers primed reverse transcription of around 550 ng RNA. Each of the alpha and beta chains got its own library through chain-specific third strand synthesis with indices. The cDNA received a 5' RACE adapter containing a random hexamer plus an SP2 sequencing primer site. Each CDR3 protein gets one entry after TCRdb re-called the 5' RACE reads with MiXCR. The table records more than 4,000 distinct CDR3 sequences, approximately 20% of them present only once. The V and J ends lost 7 bases and 3 bases respectively, with 12 bases between them. This CDR3 contains 13 residues.

Sample: blood, taken during antiretroviral therapy. The TCR originated in an adult with HIV infection. This chain uses TRBV12-3 or TRBV12-4 with TRBJ1-2, with D maybe TRBD1 (6 bases). In nucleotides, the CDR3 is TGTGCCAGCACCCCGGGGGCCCACTATGGCTACACCTTC. The encoded protein is CASTPGAHYGYTF.